This TCR beta chain appears in the sequencing data of a study of T cell changes during pregnancy in multiple sclerosis. The method was immunoSEQ multiplex PCR; TCRdb's version includes in-frame clones alone and lacks a portion of them. The sample includes 85,000 to 130,000 clones, about 90% of them seen just once. The CDR3 runs 19 residues. Germline-derived CDR1 and CDR2 are LNHNV and YYDKDF (reference sequence). With V trimmed by 1 base and J by 0 bases, 11 bases remained unmatched. The specimen was peripheral blood, collected before pregnancy. The chain links TRBV15 to TRBJ1-2; TRBD1 agrees at 10 bases. The receptor was isolated from a female donor with multiple sclerosis, enrolled in a pregnancy study. The CDR3 loop reads CATSRGIWTGGPANYGYTF. As DNA, the CDR3 is TGTGCCACCAGCAGAGGAATTTGGACAGGGGGACCCGCTAACTATGGCTACACCTTC.